This entry describes one T cell receptor (beta chain). Its target is not known. MiXCR, applied by TCRdb to the reads, yields one record per CDR3 protein. The sample has roughly 920,000 distinct CDR3 sequences; about a third are singletons. These data are taken from a study of T cell repertoires in cytomegalovirus infection. V lost 6 bases, J lost 0 bases, and 17 bases stayed unmatched. CDR3 length: 21 amino acids. Germline V lookup: CDR1 MNHGY, CDR2 SAAAGT. This clonotype originated in a human donor in good health (CMV status not recorded). Some clones in this sample may be carry-over from other donors' samples. The sequencing used cultured CD8+ T cells from PBMCs, collected from culture after CMV antigen stimulation. The rearrangement uses TRBV6-8 and TRBJ2-3; 14 bases match TRBD2. In nucleotides, the CDR3 is TGTGCCAGCAGACCTAATGGACTAGCGGGGGGCGAACGTACTAGCACAGATACGCAGTATTTT. Residues: CASRPNGLAGGERTSTDTQYF.